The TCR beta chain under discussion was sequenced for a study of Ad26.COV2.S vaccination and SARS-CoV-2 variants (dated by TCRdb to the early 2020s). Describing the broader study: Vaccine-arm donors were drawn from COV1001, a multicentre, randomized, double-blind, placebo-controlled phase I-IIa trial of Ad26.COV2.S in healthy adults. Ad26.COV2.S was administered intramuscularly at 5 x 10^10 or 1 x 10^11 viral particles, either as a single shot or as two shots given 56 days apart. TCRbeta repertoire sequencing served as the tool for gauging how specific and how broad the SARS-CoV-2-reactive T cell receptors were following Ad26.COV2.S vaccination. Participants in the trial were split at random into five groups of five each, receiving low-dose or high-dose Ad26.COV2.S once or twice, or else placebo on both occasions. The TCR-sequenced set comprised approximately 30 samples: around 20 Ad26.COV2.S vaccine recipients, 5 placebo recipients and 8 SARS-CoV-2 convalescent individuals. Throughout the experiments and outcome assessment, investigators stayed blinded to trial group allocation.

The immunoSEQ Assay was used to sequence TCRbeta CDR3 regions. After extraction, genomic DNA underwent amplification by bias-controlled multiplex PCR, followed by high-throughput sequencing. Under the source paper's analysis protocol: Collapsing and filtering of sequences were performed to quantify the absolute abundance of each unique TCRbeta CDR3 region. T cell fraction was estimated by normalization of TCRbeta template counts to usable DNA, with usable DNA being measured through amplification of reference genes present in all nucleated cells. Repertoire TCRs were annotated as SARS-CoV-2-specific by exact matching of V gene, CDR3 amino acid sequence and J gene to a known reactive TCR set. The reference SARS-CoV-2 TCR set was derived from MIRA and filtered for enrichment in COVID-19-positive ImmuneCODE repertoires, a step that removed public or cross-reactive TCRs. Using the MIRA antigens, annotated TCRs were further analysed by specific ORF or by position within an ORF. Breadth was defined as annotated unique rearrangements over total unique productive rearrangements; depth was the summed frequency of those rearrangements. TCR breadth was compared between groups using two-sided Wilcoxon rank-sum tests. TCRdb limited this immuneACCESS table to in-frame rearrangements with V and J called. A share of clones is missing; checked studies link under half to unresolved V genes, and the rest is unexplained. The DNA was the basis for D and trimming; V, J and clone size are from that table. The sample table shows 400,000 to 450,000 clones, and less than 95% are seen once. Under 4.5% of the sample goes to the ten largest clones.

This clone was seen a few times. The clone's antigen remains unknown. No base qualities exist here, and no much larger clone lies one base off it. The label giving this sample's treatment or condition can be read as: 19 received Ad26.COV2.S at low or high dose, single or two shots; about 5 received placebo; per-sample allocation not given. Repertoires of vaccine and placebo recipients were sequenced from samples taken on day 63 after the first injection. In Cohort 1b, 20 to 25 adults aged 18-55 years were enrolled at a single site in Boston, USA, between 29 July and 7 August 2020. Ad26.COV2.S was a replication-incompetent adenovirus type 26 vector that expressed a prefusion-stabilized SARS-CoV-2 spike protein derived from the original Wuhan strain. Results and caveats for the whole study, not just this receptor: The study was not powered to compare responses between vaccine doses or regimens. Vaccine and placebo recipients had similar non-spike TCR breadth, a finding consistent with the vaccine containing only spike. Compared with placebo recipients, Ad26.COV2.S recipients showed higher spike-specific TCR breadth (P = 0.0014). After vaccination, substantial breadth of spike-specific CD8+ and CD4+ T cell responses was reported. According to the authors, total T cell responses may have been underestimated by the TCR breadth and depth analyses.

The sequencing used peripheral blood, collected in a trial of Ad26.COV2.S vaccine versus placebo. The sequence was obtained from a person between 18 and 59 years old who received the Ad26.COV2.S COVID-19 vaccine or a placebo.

The CDR3 region has the sequence CASSPMAGRTDTQYF. The DNA reads as follows: TGTGCCAGCAGCCCCATGGCAGGGAGGACAGATACGCAGTATTTT. This sequence uses TRBV5-5 and TRBJ2-3; TRBD2 could be the D gene, as 6 bases match. According to the germline V gene (reference sequence), CDR1 reads SGHKS and CDR2 reads YYEKEE. V drops 4 bases and J drops 3 bases, leaving 15 bases in between. The CDR3 goes from the cysteine to the phenylalanine over 15 residues. The only DNA kept is the CDR3, 45 bases in frame from the first base.